This is a list of T cell receptor beta chains from one sample in a study of shared clonotypes between healthy human individuals. Some clones are missing from TCRdb's copy, which holds only in-frame ones; the method was immunoSEQ multiplex PCR. Of under 1,100,000 clones in the sample, around 76% were seen once. Sequenced input: memory CD4+ T cells sorted from blood. The receptors were sampled from a man aged 18 to 29 in good health. The CDR3 runs from the conserved cysteine through the conserved F or W. D genes are given only for firm matches. Only some rows state a clone size, as once, few, many or a class for expanded clones.

j_call	cdr3_length	clone_size	d_call	v_call	cdr3_nt	cdr3_aa
TRBJ2-4	17	.	TRBD1	TRBV29-1	TGCAGCGTTGAAGATCCCAGAGGGACAGGGGCCAAAAACATTCAGTACTTC	CSVEDPRGTGAKNIQYF
TRBJ1-1	17	.	TRBD1	TRBV7-2	TGTGCCAGCAGCTTACCCGGACAGGGGCCTTATGGCACTGAAGCTTTCTTT	CASSLPGQGPYGTEAFF
TRBJ2-1	18	.	.	TRBV11-2	TGTGCCAGCAGCTTAGAGTCGACTAGGGCAAGTGTTAACAATGAGCAGTTCTTC	CASSLESTRASVNNEQFF
TRBJ2-7	12	.	TRBD1	TRBV2	TGTGCCAGCAGTACGGGACAGAACGAGCAGTACTTC	CASSTGQNEQYF
TRBJ1-2	16	.	.	TRBV5-4	TGTGCCAGCAGCCGAGGCTGGGCAGGGGAGGCCTATGGCTACACCTTC	CASSRGWAGEAYGYTF
TRBJ2-7	14	.	TRBD2	TRBV7-2	TGTGCCAGCAGCCTTAGCGGGAGTGAATACGAGCAGTACTTC	CASSLSGSEYEQYF
TRBJ1-2	13	.	.	TRBV6-5	TGTGCCAGCAGTCCAACGAGGCAGACCGGCTACACCTTC	CASSPTRQTGYTF
TRBJ2-6	13	.	.	TRBV6-1	TGTGCCAGCCTCTTCTCTGGGGCCAACGTCCTGACTTTC	CASLFSGANVLTF
TRBJ2-7	15	.	.	TRBV6-1	TGTGCCAGCAACCAAGAGGGGACATACATCTACGAGCAGTACTTC	CASNQEGTYIYEQYF
TRBJ2-7	14	.	TRBD1	TRBV5-1	TGCGCCAGCAGCCAGGGACAGGTAGCTTACGAGCAGTACTTC	CASSQGQVAYEQYF
TRBJ1-2	17	.	TRBD1	TRBV16	TGTGCCAGCAGCCCACCAGGGGGCGCTTTCTCTAGTGATGGCTACACCTTC	CASSPPGGAFSSDGYTF
TRBJ2-3	15	.	TRBD2	TRBV15	TGTGCCACCAGCATCGGGGGGGCAGGCACAGATACGCAGTATTTT	CATSIGGAGTDTQYF
TRBJ1-2	13	.	.	TRBV2	TGTGCCAGCAGCGCAACTCAGCCCGGGGGCTACACCTTC	CASSATQPGGYTF
TRBJ1-2	14	many	TRBD1	TRBV19	TGTGCCAGTAGTATACCCGGGACAGCGTATGGCTACACCTTC	CASSIPGTAYGYTF
TRBJ1-2	17	.	.	TRBV6-1	TGTGCCAGCAGTGGCCCCCCCGGGACACTCATTACCTATGGCTACACCTTC	CASSGPPGTLITYGYTF
TRBJ1-3	13	.	.	TRBV7-9	TGTGCCAGCAGCCAGCCCGGGGGAAACACCATATATTTT	CASSQPGGNTIYF
TRBJ1-1	14	.	.	TRBV6-5	TGTGCCAGCAGTTACAGTCGGGTGAACACTGAAGCTTTCTTT	CASSYSRVNTEAFF